The clone carrying this T cell receptor beta chain was picked up one time. No antigen is known for it. The data were obtained in a study of cytomegalovirus exposure and HLA in healthy donors. Study context: In an early release, HLA-typed donors contributed tens of millions of unique TCR sequences.

13 Jbeta primers and 60 Vbeta primers were used for the PCR. Here immunoSEQ multiplex PCR was the method, and the copy in TCRdb shows in-frame clones only, minus some. The sample yields 90,000 to 100,000 clones, over 65% seen once. The study, taken as a whole, reports: Clonal expansion, a later analysis showed, was greater in HLA-associated TCR beta chains than in equally common others. Most TCR sequences proved rare, with some public TCRs found in many donors.

The sample was PBMCs. This TCR derives from a male donor in good health and CMV-seronegative.

As DNA, the CDR3 is TGTGCCAGCAGCAAGACTCTAAAAGAGACCCAGTACTTC. The encoded protein is CASSKTLKETQYF. V gene TRBV28 combines with J gene TRBJ2-5; D unresolved. This CDR3 region has 13 residues. Germline assignment: CDR1 MDHEN and CDR2 SYDVKM. V was shortened by 6 bases and J by 3 bases, with 11 bases between the two germline ends. The full variable domain, completed using reference TRBV28 and TRBJ2-5, is DVKVTQSSRYLVKRTGEKVFLECVQDMDHENMFWYRQDPGLGLRLIYFSYDVKMKEKGDIPEGYSVSREKKERFSLILESASTNQTSMYLCASSKTLKETQYFGPGTRLLVL.